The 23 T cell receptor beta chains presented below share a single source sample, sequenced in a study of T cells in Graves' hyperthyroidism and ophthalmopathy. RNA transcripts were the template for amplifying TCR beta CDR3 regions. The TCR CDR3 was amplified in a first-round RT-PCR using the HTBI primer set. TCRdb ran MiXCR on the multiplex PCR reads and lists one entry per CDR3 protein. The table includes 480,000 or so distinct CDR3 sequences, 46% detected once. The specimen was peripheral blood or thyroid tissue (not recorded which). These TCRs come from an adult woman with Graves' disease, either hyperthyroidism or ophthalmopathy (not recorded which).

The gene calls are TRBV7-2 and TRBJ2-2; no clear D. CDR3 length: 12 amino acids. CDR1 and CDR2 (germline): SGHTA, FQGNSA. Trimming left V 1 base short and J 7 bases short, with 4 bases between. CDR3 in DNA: TGTGCCAGCAGCTTAGTCTTCGGGGAGCTGTTTTTT. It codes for CASSLVFGELFF.

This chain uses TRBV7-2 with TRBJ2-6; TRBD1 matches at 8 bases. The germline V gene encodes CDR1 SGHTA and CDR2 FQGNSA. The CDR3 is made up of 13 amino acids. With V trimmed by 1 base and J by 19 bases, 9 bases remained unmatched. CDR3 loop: CASSLGPGGAGTF. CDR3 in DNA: TGTGCCAGCAGCTTAGGTCCAGGGGGCGCAGGTACTTTC.

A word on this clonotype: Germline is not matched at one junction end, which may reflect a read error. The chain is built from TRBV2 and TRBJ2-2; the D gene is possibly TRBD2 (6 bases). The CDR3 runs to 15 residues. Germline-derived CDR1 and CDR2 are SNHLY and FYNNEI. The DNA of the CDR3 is TGTGCCAGCAGTGAGGGCGGGGCGAACACCGGGGAGCTGTCTTGG. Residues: CASSEGGANTGELSW.

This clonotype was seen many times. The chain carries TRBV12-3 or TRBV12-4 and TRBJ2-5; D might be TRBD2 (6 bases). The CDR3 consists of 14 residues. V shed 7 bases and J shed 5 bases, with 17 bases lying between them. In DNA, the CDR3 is TGTGCCAGCACCCGACGGGGACTCCCCGAGACCCAGTACTTC. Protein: CASTRRGLPETQYF.

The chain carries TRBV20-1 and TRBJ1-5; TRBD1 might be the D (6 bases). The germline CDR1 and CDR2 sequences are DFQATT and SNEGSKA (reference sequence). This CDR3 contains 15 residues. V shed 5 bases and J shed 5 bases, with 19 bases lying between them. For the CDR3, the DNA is TGCAGTGCTCCAATCGCAGGGGCGATTGATCAGCCCCAGCATTTT. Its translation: CSAPIAGAIDQPQHF.

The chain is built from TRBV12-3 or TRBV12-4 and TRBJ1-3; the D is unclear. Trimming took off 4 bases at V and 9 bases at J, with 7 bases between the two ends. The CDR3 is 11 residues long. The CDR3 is CASSWGSTIYF. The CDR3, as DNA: TGTGCCAGCAGTTGGGGATCCACCATATATTTT.

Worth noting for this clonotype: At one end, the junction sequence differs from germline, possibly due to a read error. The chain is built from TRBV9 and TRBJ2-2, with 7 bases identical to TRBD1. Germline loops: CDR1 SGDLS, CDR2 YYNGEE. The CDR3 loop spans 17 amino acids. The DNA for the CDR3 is TGTGCCAGCAGCAAACGAATCAGACAGGGTAGCACCGAGGAGCTGTTTTTT. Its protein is CASSKRIRQGSTEELFF.

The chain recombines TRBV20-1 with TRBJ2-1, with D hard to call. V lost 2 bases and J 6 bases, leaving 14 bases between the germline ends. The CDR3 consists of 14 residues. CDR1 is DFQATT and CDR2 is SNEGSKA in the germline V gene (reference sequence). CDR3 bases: TGCAGTGCTAGACGACTCCAGGCCACCAATGAGCAGTTCTTC. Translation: CSARRLQATNEQFF.

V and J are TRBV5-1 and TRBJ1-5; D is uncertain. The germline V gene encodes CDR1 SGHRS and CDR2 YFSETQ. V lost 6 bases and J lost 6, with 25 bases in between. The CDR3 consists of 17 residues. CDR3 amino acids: CASMALLPWVVGQPQHF. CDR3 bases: TGCGCCAGCATGGCCCTCCTCCCGTGGGTTGTGGGTCAGCCCCAGCATTTT. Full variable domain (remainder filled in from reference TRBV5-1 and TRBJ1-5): KAGVTQTPRYLIKTRGQQVTLSCSPISGHRSVSWYQQTPGQGLQFLFEYFSETQRNKGNFPGRFSGRQFSNSRSEMNVSTLELGDSALYLCASMALLPWVVGQPQHFGDGTRLSIL.

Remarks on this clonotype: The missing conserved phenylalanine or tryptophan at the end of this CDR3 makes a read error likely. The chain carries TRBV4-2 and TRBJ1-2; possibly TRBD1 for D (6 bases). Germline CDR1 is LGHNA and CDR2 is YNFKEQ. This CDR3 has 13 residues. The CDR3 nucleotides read TGTGCCAGTAGCCCCACAGGGACGGATGGCTACACCCTC. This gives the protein CASSPTGTDGYTL.

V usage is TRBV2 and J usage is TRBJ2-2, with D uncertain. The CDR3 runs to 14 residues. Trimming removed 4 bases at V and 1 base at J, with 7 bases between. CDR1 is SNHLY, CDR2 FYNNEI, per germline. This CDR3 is CASSGGQNTGELFF. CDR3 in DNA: TGTGCCAGCAGTGGTGGGCAGAACACCGGGGAGCTGTTTTTT. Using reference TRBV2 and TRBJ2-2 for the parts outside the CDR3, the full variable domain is EPEVTQTPSHQVTQMGQEVILRCVPISNHLYFYWYRQILGQKVEFLVSFYNNEISEKSEIFDDQFSVERPDGSNFTLKIRSTKLEDSAMYFCASSGGQNTGELFFGEGSRLTVL.

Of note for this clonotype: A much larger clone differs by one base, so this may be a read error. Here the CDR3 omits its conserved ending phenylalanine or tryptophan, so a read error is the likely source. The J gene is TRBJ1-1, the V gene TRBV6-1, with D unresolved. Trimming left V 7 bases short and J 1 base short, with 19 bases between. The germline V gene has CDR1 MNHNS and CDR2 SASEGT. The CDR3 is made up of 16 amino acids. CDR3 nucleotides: TGTGCCAGCAACCTTTACGACGGCCGGGCGAACACTGAAGCTTTCTGT. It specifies CASNLYDGRANTEAFC.

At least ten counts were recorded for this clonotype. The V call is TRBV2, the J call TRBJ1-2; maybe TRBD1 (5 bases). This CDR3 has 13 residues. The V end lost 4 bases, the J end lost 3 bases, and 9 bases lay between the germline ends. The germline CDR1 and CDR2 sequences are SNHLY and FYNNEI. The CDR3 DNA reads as TGTGCCAGCAGTGCCAGGGACTACTATGGCTACACCTTC. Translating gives CASSARDYYGYTF.

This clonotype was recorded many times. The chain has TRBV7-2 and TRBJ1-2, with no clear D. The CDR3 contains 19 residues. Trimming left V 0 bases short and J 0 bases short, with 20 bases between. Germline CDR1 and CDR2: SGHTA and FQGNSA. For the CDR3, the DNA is TGTGCCAGCAGCTTAGCGTCGATCGGCTATAGGAAAGCTAACTATGGCTACACCTTC. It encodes CASSLASIGYRKANYGYTF.

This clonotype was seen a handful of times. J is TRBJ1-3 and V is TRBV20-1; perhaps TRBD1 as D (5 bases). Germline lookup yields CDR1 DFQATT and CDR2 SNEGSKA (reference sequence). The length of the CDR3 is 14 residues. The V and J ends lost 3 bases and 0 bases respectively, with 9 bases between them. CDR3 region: CSARGPTSGNTIYF. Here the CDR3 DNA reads TGCAGTGCTAGGGGACCCACCTCTGGAAACACCATATATTTT.

The chain's CDR3 is CSAQGQGASGYTF. The DNA for the CDR3 is TGCAGCGCCCAGGGACAGGGGGCGTCCGGCTACACCTTC. The chain uses TRBV29-1 and TRBJ1-2, with 12 nucleotides matching TRBD1. This CDR3 spans 13 amino acids. Germline assignment: CDR1 SQVTM and CDR2 ANQGSEA. J gave up 8 bases and V 7 bases, and 8 bases lay outside the gene matches.

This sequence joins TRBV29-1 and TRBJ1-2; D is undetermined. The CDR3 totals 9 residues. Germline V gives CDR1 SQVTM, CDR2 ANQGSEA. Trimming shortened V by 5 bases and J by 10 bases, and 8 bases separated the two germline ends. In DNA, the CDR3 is TGCAGCGTTTGGGGAATCTACACCTTC. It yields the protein CSVWGIYTF.

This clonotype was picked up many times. The chain's CDR3 is CSAPRQIYGYTF. The CDR3 coding sequence is TGCAGTGCCCCCCGGCAGATATATGGCTACACCTTC. The chain couples TRBV20-1 to TRBJ1-2; no clear D. V was shortened by 6 bases and J by 5 bases, with 13 bases between the two germline ends. The germline CDR1 and CDR2 sequences are DFQATT and SNEGSKA (reference sequence). CDR3 length: 12 residues.

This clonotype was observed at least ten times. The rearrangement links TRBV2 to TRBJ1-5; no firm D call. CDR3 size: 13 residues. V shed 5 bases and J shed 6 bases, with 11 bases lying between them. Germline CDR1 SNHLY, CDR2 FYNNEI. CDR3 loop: CASSTDILQPQHF. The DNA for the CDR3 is TGTGCCAGCAGTACAGACATTCTTCAGCCCCAGCATTTT.

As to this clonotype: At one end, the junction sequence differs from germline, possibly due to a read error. Here the CDR3 reads CASSIAGLTYNEALF. In nucleotides, the CDR3 is TGTGCCAGTAGTATCGCCGGGTTGACCTACAATGAAGCTCTCTTT. V and J are TRBV19 and TRBJ1-1; no firm D call. Germline V gene data show CDR1 as LNHDA and CDR2 as SQIVND (reference sequence). The CDR3 sequence is 15 residues long.

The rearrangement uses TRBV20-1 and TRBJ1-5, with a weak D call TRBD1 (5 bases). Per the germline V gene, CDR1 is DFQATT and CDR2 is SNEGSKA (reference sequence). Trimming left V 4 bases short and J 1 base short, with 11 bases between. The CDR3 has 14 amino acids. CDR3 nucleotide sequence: TGCAGTGCTACCGGGAGGGGCAGCAATCAGCCCCAGCATTTT. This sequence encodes CSATGRGSNQPQHF.

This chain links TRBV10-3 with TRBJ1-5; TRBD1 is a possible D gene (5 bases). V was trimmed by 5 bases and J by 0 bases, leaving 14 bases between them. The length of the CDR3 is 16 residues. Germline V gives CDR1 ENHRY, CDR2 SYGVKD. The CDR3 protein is CAISSGGAHSNQPQHF. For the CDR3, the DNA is TGTGCCATCAGTTCCGGGGGAGCCCATAGCAATCAGCCCCAGCATTTT.

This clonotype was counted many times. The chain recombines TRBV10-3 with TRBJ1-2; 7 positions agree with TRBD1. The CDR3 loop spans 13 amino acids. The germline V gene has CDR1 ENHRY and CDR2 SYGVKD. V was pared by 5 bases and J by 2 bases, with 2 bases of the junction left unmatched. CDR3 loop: CAISRDSNYGYTF. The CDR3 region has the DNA TGTGCCATCAGTCGGGACAGCAACTATGGCTACACCTTC.